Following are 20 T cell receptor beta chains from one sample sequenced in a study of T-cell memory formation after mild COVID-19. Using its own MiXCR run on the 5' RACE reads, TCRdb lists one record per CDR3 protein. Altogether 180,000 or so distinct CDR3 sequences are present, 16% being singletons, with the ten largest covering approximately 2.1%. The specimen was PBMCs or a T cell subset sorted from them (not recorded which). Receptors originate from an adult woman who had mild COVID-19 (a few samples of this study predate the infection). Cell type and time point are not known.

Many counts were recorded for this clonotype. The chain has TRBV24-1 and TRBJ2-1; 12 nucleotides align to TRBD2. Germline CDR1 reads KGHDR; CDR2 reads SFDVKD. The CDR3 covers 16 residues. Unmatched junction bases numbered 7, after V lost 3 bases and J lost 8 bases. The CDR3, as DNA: TGTGCCACCAGTGATGACCTAGCGGGAGGGACCGATGAGCAGTTCTTC. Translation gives CATSDDLAGGTDEQFF.

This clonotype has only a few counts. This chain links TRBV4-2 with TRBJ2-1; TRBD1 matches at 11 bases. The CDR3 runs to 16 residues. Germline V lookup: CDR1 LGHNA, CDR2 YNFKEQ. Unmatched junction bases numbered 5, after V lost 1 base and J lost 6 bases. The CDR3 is CASSQVGTGGPNEQFF. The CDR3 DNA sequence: TGTGCCAGCAGCCAAGTTGGGACAGGGGGACCCAATGAGCAGTTCTTC.

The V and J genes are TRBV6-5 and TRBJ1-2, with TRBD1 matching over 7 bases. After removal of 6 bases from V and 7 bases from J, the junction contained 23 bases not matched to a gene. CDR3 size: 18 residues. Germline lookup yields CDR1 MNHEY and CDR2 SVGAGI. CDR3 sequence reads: CASSLRSRQGGSFFGYTF. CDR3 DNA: TGTGCCAGCAGCCTACGATCCCGCCAGGGGGGTTCCTTCTTTGGCTACACCTTC.

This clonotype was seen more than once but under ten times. In DNA form, the CDR3 reads TGTGCCAGCAGACCGGGACTAGCGGGGGAGACCCAGTACTTC. This codes for CASRPGLAGETQYF. This chain uses TRBV2 with TRBJ2-5; 13 positions match TRBD2. Germline lookup yields CDR1 SNHLY and CDR2 FYNNEI. There are 14 residues in the CDR3. J lost 5 bases, V lost 6 bases, and 3 bases had no gene match.

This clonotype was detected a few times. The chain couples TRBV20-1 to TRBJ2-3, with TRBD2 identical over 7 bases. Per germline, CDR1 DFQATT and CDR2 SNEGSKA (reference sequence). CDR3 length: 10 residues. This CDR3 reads CRAGADTQYF. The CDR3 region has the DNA TGCAGGGCGGGGGCAGATACGCAGTATTTT.

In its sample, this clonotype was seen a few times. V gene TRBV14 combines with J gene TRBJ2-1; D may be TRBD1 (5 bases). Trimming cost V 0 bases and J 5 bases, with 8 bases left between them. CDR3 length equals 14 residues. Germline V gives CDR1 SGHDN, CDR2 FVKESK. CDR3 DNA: TGTGCCAGCAGCCAAGATATAGGGGACAATGAGCAGTTCTTC. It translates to CASSQDIGDNEQFF.

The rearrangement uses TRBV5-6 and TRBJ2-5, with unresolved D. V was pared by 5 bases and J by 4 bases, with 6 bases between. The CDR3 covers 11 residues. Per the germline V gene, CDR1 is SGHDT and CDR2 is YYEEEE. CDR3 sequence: CASSFVETQYF. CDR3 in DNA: TGTGCCAGCAGTTTCGTAGAGACCCAGTACTTC. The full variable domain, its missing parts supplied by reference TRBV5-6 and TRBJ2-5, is DAGVTQSPTHLIKTRGQQVTLRCSPKSGHDTVSWYQQALGQGPQFIFQYYEEEERQRGNFPDRFSGHQFPNYSSELNVNALLLGDSALYLCASSFVETQYFGPGTRLLVL.

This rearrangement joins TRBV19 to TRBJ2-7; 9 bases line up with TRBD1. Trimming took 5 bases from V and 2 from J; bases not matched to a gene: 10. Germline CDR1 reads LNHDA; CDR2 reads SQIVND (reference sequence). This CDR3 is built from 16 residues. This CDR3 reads CASSPTGTGTTYEQYF. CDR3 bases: TGTGCCAGTAGTCCTACCGGGACAGGGACCACCTACGAGCAGTACTTC.

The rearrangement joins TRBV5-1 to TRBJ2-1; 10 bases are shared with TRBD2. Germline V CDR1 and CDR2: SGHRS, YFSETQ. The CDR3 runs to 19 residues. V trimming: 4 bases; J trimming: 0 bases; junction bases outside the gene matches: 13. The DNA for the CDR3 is TGCGCCAGCAGCCAAACGGGACTAGCGAGGGATTTCTCCTACAATGAGCAGTTCTTC. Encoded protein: CASSQTGLARDFSYNEQFF.

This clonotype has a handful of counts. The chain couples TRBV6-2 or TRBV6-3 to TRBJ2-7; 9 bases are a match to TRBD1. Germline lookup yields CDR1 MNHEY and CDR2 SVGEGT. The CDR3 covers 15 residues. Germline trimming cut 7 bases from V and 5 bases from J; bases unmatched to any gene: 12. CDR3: CASTVDRGKVNEQYF. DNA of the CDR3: TGTGCCAGCACAGTAGACAGGGGGAAGGTCAACGAGCAGTACTTC.

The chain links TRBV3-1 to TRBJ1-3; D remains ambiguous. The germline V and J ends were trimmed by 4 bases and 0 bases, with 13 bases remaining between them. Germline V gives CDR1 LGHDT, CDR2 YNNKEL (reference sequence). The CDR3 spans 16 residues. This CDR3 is CASSPREGFSGNTIYF. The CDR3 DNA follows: TGTGCCAGCAGCCCTCGGGAGGGCTTCTCTGGAAACACCATATATTTT.

As DNA, the CDR3 is TGTGCCAGCAGTTACGGGGCAGAATCCACCTACGAGCAGTACTTC. This gives the protein CASSYGAESTYEQYF. The V call is TRBV6-6, the J call TRBJ2-7; D is possibly TRBD1 (5 bases). The CDR3 loop spans 15 amino acids. Germline V CDR1 and CDR2: MNHNY, SVGAGI (reference sequence). Trimming took 2 bases from V and 2 from J, leaving 13 bases between them.

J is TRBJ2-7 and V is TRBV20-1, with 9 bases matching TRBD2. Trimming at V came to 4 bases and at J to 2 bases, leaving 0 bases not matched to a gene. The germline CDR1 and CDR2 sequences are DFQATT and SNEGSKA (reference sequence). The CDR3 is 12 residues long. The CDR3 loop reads CSATSGTYEQYF. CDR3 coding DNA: TGCAGTGCTACTAGCGGGACCTACGAGCAGTACTTC.

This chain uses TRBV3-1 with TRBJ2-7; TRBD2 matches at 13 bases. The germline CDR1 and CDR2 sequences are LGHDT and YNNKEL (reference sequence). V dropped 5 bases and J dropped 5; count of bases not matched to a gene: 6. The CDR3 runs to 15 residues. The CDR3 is CASSFSGLAGNEQYF. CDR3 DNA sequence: TGTGCCAGCAGCTTCTCGGGACTAGCGGGAAACGAGCAGTACTTC.

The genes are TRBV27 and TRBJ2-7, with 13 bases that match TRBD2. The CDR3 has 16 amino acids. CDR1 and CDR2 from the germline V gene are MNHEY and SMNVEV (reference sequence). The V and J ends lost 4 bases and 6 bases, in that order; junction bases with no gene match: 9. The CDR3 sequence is CASSSPTSGGLREQYF. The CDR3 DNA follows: TGTGCCAGCAGTTCCCCGACTAGCGGGGGGCTTCGCGAGCAGTACTTC.

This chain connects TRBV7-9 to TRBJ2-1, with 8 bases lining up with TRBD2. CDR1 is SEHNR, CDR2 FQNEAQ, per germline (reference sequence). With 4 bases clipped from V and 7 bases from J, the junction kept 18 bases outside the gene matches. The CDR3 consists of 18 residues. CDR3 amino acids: CASSSTPGGLVQINEQFF. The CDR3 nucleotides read TGTGCCAGCAGCTCGACACCCGGGGGACTAGTTCAGATTAATGAGCAGTTCTTC.

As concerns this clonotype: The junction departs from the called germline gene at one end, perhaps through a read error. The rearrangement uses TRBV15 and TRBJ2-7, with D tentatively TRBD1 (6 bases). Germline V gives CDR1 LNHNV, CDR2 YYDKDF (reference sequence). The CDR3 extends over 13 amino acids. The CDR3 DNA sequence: TGTGCCACCAGCGGAGAAAGGGGGTACGAGCAGTACTTC. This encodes CATSGERGYEQYF.

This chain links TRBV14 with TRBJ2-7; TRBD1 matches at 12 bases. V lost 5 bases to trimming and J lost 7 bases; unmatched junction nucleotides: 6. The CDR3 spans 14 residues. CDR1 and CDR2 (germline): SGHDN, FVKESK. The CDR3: CASSYGTGGGEQYF. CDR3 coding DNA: TGTGCCAGCAGCTACGGGACAGGGGGCGGGGAGCAGTACTTC.

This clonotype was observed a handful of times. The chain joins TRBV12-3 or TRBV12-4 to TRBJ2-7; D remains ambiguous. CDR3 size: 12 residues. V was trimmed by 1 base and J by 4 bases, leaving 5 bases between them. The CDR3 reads CASSLGMYEQYF. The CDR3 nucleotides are TGTGCCAGCAGTTTAGGGATGTACGAGCAGTACTTC.

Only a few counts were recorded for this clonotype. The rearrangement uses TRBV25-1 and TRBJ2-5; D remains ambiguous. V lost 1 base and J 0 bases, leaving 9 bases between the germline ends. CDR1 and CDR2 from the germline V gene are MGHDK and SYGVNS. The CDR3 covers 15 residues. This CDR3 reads CASSELSTYQETQYF. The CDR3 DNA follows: TGTGCCAGCAGTGAATTATCGACTTACCAAGAGACCCAGTACTTC.